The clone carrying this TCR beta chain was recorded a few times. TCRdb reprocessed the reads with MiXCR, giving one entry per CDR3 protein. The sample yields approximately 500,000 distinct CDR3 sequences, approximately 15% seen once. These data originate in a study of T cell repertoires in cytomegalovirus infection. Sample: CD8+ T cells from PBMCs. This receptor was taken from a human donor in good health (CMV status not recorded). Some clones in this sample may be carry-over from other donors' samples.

The CDR3 bases are TGTGCCAGCAGCTCTAGCGGGGGAGGAGACATTCAGTACTTC. Translation: CASSSSGGGDIQYF. This chain joins TRBV5-8 and TRBJ2-4, with 10 nucleotides matching TRBD2. CDR3 length equals 14 residues. From germline, CDR1 is SGHTS and CDR2 YDEGEE. V trimming: 3 bases; J trimming: 8 bases; junction bases outside the gene matches: 5.